The 21 T cell receptor beta chains in this list originate from one sample, sequenced in a study of cytotoxic CD8 clonotypes in ibrutinib-treated CLL. The method was immunoSEQ multiplex PCR; TCRdb's version includes in-frame clones alone and lacks a portion of them. The data hold just over 45,000 clones, with 60% to 80% observed a single time. The starting material was PBMCs, obtained after 12 months of ibrutinib treatment. These receptors were obtained from a human donor with chronic lymphocytic leukemia.

This clone was detected only once. The V call is TRBV30, the J call TRBJ1-5, with D perhaps matching TRBD1 (5 bases). CDR3 length equals 14 residues. The V end was cut by 0 bases, the J end by 2 bases, with 8 bases between. The V gene's germline CDR1 is GTSNPN and CDR2 SVGIG (reference sequence). This CDR3 reads CAWSVDSGNQPQHF. In DNA, the CDR3 is TGTGCCTGGAGTGTAGACAGTGGCAATCAGCCCCAGCATTTT.

The sample holds a few counts of this clone. The V call is TRBV6-5, the J call TRBJ1-2; 7 bases align to TRBD1. This CDR3 comprises 13 residues. J was trimmed by 11 bases and V by 7 bases; bases with no gene match: 13. Germline values: CDR1 MNHEY, CDR2 SVGAGI. CDR3 coding DNA: TGTGCCAGCACCTCCGGGACAGCCGTCGGGTACACCTTC. It encodes CASTSGTAVGYTF.

The chain combines TRBV4-1 with TRBJ2-4, with D possibly being TRBD2 (5 bases). Deletions cut 0 bases from V and 0 bases from J, with 21 bases between. The CDR3 extends over 20 amino acids. Germline V gene lookup returns CDR1 MGHRA and CDR2 YSYEKL. CDR3 region: CASSQEGGVTRPLAKNIQYF. CDR3 nucleotide sequence: TGCGCCAGCAGCCAAGAAGGAGGAGTTACCCGCCCCTTAGCCAAAAACATTCAGTACTTC.

The chain carries TRBV4-2 and TRBJ2-2; the match to TRBD2 covers 8 bases. V trimming: 1 base; J trimming: 4 bases; junction bases outside the gene matches: 11. The CDR3 is 18 residues long. Germline lookup yields CDR1 LGHNA and CDR2 YNFKEQ. The CDR3 coding sequence is TGTGCCAGCAGCCAAGGACTAGCGACGATAACCACCACCGGGGAGCTGTTTTTT. It specifies CASSQGLATITTTGELFF.

The CDR3 reads CASSDSGGSYNEQFF. The CDR3 coding sequence is TGTGCCAGCAGCGATAGCGGGGGATCCTACAATGAGCAGTTCTTC. V and J are TRBV9 and TRBJ2-1; TRBD2 aligns across 9 bases. Unmatched junction bases numbered 2, after V lost 3 bases and J lost 1 base. The germline V gene has CDR1 SGDLS and CDR2 YYNGEE. CDR3 length equals 15 residues.

V gene TRBV19 combines with J gene TRBJ2-7; D is unclear. The CDR3 is 13 amino acids. Germline V CDR1 and CDR2: LNHDA, SQIVND (reference sequence). Trimming took 4 bases from V and 3 from J, leaving 10 bases between them. CDR3 coding DNA: TGTGCCAGTAGTAACACGGACGGCTACGAGCAGTACTTC. Encoded protein: CASSNTDGYEQYF.

The CDR3 loop is CSVEGGPTSYEQYF. The CDR3 DNA reads TGCAGCGTTGAAGGTGGCCCAACCTCCTACGAGCAGTACTTC. The V call is TRBV29-1, the J call TRBJ2-7; D unclear. The CDR3 runs to 14 residues. In germline, CDR1 is SQVTM, CDR2 ANQGSEA. With 1 base removed from V and 0 bases from J, the gap between germline ends came to 10 bases.

The chain combines TRBV6-5 with TRBJ2-2; D is undetermined. CDR1 and CDR2 (germline): MNHEY, SVGAGI. This CDR3 has 15 residues. V was clipped by 6 bases and J by 3 bases, with 14 bases between them. CDR3 nucleotides: TGTGCCAGCAGGAATGGGATGGCTTACACCGGGGAGCTGTTTTTT. This translates into CASRNGMAYTGELFF.

Concerning this clone: Mismatch with germline at one junction end may stem from a read error. V gene TRBV23-1 combines with J gene TRBJ2-7, with D possibly being TRBD2 (5 bases). TRBV23-1 is an ORF; its function is uncertain. This CDR3 region has 9 residues. CDR3 bases: TGCGCCAGCAGACAAAATTGGAGGTTC. It yields the protein CASRQNWRF.

This rearrangement joins TRBV7-2 to TRBJ1-1; D is unresolved. This CDR3 comprises 13 residues. The V end was cut by 5 bases, the J end by 1 base, with 8 bases between. In germline, CDR1 is SGHTA, CDR2 FQGNSA. The CDR3 bases are TGTGCCAGCAGCCCACAGCCGAACACTGAAGCTTTCTTT. Protein sequence: CASSPQPNTEAFF. The whole variable domain, filled in from reference TRBV7-2 and TRBJ1-1, reads GAGVSQSPSNKVTEKGKDVELRCDPISGHTALYWYRQSLGQGLEFLIYFQGNSAPDKSGLPSDRFSAERTGGSVSTLTIQRTQQEDSAVYLCASSPQPNTEAFFGQGTRLTVV.

V and J are TRBV23-1 and TRBJ1-5, with D hard to call. TRBV23-1 is an ORF, and what it does is uncertain. The V end was cut by 4 bases, the J end by 3 bases, with 16 bases between. This CDR3 has 16 amino acids. The chain's CDR3 is CASSPRQDALNQPQHF. The CDR3 bases are TGCGCCAGCAGTCCCCGTCAGGATGCCCTCAATCAGCCCCAGCATTTT.

The gene calls are TRBV18 and TRBJ2-5; D is possibly TRBD1 or TRBD2 (5 bases each). CDR3 length: 14 residues. Between the trimmed V and J ends, which lost 2 bases and 1 base, there was a span of 8 bases. CDR1 is KGHSH, CDR2 LQKENI, per germline. The DNA for the CDR3 is TGTGCCAGCTCACCAACGAGGGGCCAAGAGACCCAGTACTTC. Its translation is CASSPTRGQETQYF.

This chain connects TRBV7-3 to TRBJ2-6; no firm D call. The V and J ends lost 8 bases and 2 bases respectively, with 1 base between them. The germline gives CDR1 SGHTA, CDR2 FQGTGA. CDR3 length equals 11 residues. This CDR3 reads CASAGANVLTF. In DNA, the CDR3 is TGTGCCAGCGCTGGGGCCAACGTCCTGACTTTC.

CDR3 loop: CASSSGGEQFF. CDR3 nucleotides: TGTGCCAGCAGTTCGGGAGGTGAGCAGTTCTTC. The rearrangement uses TRBV7-3 and TRBJ2-1, with 7 bases matching TRBD2. There are 11 residues in the CDR3. Germline V gives CDR1 SGHTA, CDR2 FQGTGA. Losses at the gene ends were 6 bases for V and 9 bases for J; bases not matched to a gene: 2.

The table lists this clone with a few counts. V usage is TRBV29-1 and J usage is TRBJ2-1, with D unclear. The CDR3 consists of 15 residues. From germline, CDR1 is SQVTM and CDR2 ANQGSEA. V dropped 1 base and J dropped 9 bases, with 19 bases sitting between them. CDR3 bases: TGCAGCGTTGAAGGTTGGGTCAGCGCGACGTTTGAGCAGTTCTTC. Its protein product is CSVEGWVSATFEQFF.

The chain couples TRBV7-9 to TRBJ1-2; D not resolved. The CDR3 contains 13 residues. CDR1 and CDR2 from the germline V gene are SEHNR and FQNEAQ (reference sequence). Trimming removed 5 bases from V and 6 bases from J, with 13 bases in between. Here the CDR3 DNA reads TGTGCCAGCAGCCTCGGTTTTTTCGATGGCTACACCTTC. This codes for CASSLGFFDGYTF.

The chain recombines TRBV18 with TRBJ2-2; tentative D call: TRBD1 (5 bases). Germline-derived CDR1 and CDR2 are KGHSH and LQKENI. The CDR3 has 17 residues. V was shortened by 1 base and J by 4 bases, with 16 bases between the two germline ends. The CDR3 region is CASSPLPDRVSTGELFF. CDR3 DNA sequence: TGTGCCAGCTCACCACTCCCCGACAGAGTGTCCACCGGGGAGCTGTTTTTT. The complete variable domain, with remaining parts taken from reference TRBV18 and TRBJ2-2, reads NAGVMQNPRHLVRRRGQEARLRCSPMKGHSHVYWYRQLPEEGLKFMVYLQKENIIDESGMPKERFSAEFPKEGPSILRIQQVVRGDSAAYFCASSPLPDRVSTGELFFGEGSRLTVL.

Note on this clone: This same CDR3 is encoded by further DNA sequences in the sample. The chain is built from TRBV6-5 and TRBJ2-2, with unresolved D. The length of the CDR3 is 13 residues. V gave up 6 bases and J gave up 3 bases, with 8 bases separating them. Germline assignment: CDR1 MNHEY and CDR2 SVGAGI. The CDR3 region has the DNA TGTGCCAGCAGGGGTACGGACACCGGGGAGCTGTTTTTT. It is translated as CASRGTDTGELFF.

With regard to this clone: Additional DNA sequences in this sample encode the identical CDR3. The chain combines TRBV7-3 with TRBJ1-1, with D uncertain. CDR3 length: 13 amino acids. Germline CDR1 is SGHTA and CDR2 is FQGTGA. V lost 5 bases and J lost 1, with 8 bases in between. CDR3 loop: CASSLHPNTEAFF. In DNA form, the CDR3 reads TGTGCCAGCAGCCTACACCCGAACACTGAAGCTTTCTTT.

The chain links TRBV7-3 to TRBJ2-5; D is ambiguous. Germline CDR1 is SGHTA and CDR2 is FQGTGA. This CDR3 comprises 13 residues. V was pared by 3 bases and J by 3 bases, with 8 bases between. The CDR3 nucleotides are TGTGCCAGCAGCTTCGCAGGCGAAGAGACCCAGTACTTC. Residues: CASSFAGEETQYF.

The V call is TRBV14, the J call TRBJ2-5; D is uncertain. Between the trimmed V and J ends, which lost 0 bases and 5 bases, there was a span of 7 bases. Germline loops: CDR1 SGHDN, CDR2 FVKESK. CDR3 length equals 13 residues. In DNA, the CDR3 is TGTGCCAGCAGCCAAGATTTCTGGGAGACCCAGTACTTC. It codes for CASSQDFWETQYF. The full variable domain, in which reference TRBV14 and TRBJ2-5 provide the parts outside the CDR3, is EAGVTQFPSHSVIEKGQTVTLRCDPISGHDNLYWYRRVMGKEIKFLLHFVKESKQDESGMPNNRFLAERTGGTYSTLKVQPAELEDSGVYFCASSQDFWETQYFGPGTRLLVL.